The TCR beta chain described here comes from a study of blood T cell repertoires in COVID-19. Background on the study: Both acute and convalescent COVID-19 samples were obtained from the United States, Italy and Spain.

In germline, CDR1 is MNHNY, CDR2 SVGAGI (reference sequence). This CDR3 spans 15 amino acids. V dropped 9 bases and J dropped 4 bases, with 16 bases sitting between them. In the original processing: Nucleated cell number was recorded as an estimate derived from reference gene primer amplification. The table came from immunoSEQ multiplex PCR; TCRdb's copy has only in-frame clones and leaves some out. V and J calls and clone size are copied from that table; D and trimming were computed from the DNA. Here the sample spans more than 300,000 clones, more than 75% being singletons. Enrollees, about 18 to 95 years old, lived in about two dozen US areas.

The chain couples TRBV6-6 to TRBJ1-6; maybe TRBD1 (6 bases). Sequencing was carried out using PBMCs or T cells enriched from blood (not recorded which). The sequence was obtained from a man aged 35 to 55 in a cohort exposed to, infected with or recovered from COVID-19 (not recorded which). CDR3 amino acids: CASHGQRQYNSPLHF. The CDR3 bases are TGTGCCAGTCACGGACAGCGGCAGTATAATTCACCCCTCCACTTT.